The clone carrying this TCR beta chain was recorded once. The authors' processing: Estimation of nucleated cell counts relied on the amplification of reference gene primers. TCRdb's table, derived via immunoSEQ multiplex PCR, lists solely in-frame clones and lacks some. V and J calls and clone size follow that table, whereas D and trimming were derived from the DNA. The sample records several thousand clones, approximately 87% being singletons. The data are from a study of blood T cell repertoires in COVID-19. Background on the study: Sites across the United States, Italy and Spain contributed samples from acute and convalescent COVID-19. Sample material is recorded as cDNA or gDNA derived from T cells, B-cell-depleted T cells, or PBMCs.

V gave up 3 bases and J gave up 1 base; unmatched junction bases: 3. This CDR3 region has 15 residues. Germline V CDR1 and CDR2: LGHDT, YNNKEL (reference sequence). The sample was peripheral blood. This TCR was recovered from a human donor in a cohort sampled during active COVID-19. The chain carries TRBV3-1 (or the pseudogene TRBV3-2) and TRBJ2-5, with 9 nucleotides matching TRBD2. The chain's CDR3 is CASSQLAGFQETQYF. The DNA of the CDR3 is TGTGCCAGCAGCCAGCTAGCGGGGTTCCAAGAGACCCAGTACTTC.